Shown below are 32 T cell receptor beta chains from a single sample sequenced in a study of early T cells in non-severe SARS-CoV-2 infection listed by TCRdb under 2021. The library was generated by 5' RACE. Instrument on record: NextSeq 500. TCRdb passed the public sequencing reads through fastp at Q25 and MiXCR, retaining productive beta sequences. One record per CDR3 amino acid sequence lists the most common genes and DNA. In all, the sample holds under 35,000 distinct CDR3 sequences, and under 7.5% of those were seen once. The biggest ten clones account for approximately 2.7% of the sample. Material for sequencing was whole blood. All receptors come from an adult who was a healthcare worker with PCR-confirmed SARS-CoV-2 infection or an uninfected control (not recorded which).

This clonotype was observed many times. The rearrangement uses TRBV12-5 and TRBJ2-5, with D uncertain. The germline CDR1 and CDR2 sequences are LGHNT and FRNRAP. The CDR3 extends over 13 amino acids. Trimming stripped 3 bases from V and 4 bases from J, with 9 bases between. CDR3 in DNA: TGTGCTAGTGGTTTTGACCGAGGAGAGACCCAGTACTTC. It is translated as CASGFDRGETQYF.

This clonotype was picked up many times. CDR3 protein: CASSLAGLGRASNEQFF. CDR3 in DNA: TGTGCCAGCAGCTTAGCGGGCCTCGGGAGGGCGAGCAATGAGCAGTTCTTC. The V call is TRBV7-8, the J call TRBJ2-1; TRBD2 agrees at 8 bases. Germline V gives CDR1 SGHVS, CDR2 FQNEAQ. Germline trimming cut 0 bases from V and 6 bases from J; bases unmatched to any gene: 10. The CDR3 covers 17 residues.

This clonotype showed up just a few times. CDR3 nucleotides: TGTGCCAGCAGCTTGGACCGGGACAGCCTACTCAATGAGCAGTTCTTC. It specifies CASSLDRDSLLNEQFF. The chain joins TRBV5-4 to TRBJ2-1; the match to TRBD1 covers 7 bases. V dropped 0 bases and J dropped 6; count of bases not matched to a gene: 9. The CDR3 runs to 16 residues. In germline, CDR1 is SGHNT, CDR2 YYREEE (reference sequence).

This clonotype was recorded at least ten times. The chain employs TRBV10-3 and TRBJ2-7, with D perhaps TRBD2 (5 bases). Trimming cost V 2 bases and J 7 bases, with 18 bases left between them. This CDR3 comprises 15 residues. In germline, CDR1 is ENHRY, CDR2 SYGVKD. The DNA of the CDR3 is TGTGCCATCAGTGAGGAGGAAGCGGTTCGGGGAGAGCAGTACTTC. Translated, it gives CAISEEEAVRGEQYF.

J is TRBJ1-1 and V is TRBV28; D uncertain. V lost 2 bases and J lost 4, with 20 bases in between. The CDR3 consists of 17 residues. CDR1 is MDHEN and CDR2 is SYDVKM in the germline V gene. As DNA, the CDR3 is TGTGCCAGCAGTTTAGTAATCCTTCTTAAGGGAGGCACTGAAGCTTTCTTT. Amino acids: CASSLVILLKGGTEAFF.

This clonotype turned up a few times. The gene calls are TRBV29-1 and TRBJ1-1; a weak D match, TRBD1 (6 bases). The CDR3 has 13 residues. Trimming cost V 6 bases and J 1 base, with 12 bases left between them. Germline assignment: CDR1 SQVTM and CDR2 ANQGSEA. The CDR3 loop is CSVVGTRNTEAFF. The CDR3 DNA reads as TGCAGCGTCGTGGGGACAAGGAACACTGAAGCTTTCTTT.

This clonotype has a handful of counts. The chain joins TRBV28 to TRBJ1-2; 7 bases match TRBD1. CDR1 MDHEN and CDR2 SYDVKM come from the germline V gene. The CDR3 runs 13 residues. The trim removed 3 bases at V and 7 bases at J, leaving 5 bases unmatched. Here the CDR3 reads CASSLIQGFGYTF. The DNA of the CDR3 is TGTGCCAGCAGTTTGATACAGGGGTTTGGCTACACCTTC.

The chain is built from TRBV11-2 and TRBJ1-4; weak D call: TRBD1 (5 bases). V was trimmed by 5 bases and J by 2 bases, leaving 15 bases between them. Germline-derived CDR1 and CDR2 are SGHAT and FQNNGV. The CDR3 loop spans 16 amino acids. CDR3 sequence reads: CASSPLPGTTNEKLFF. In DNA form, the CDR3 reads TGTGCCAGCAGCCCACTCCCGGGGACGACTAATGAAAAACTGTTTTTT.

The sample holds many counts of this clonotype. The chain employs TRBV24-1 and TRBJ2-1; D is unclear. The germline V gene encodes CDR1 KGHDR and CDR2 SFDVKD. The CDR3 is 13 residues long. Trimming cost V 1 base and J 7 bases, with 7 bases left between them. The CDR3 region is CATSDFTANEQFF. DNA for the CDR3: TGTGCCACCAGTGATTTTACAGCTAATGAGCAGTTCTTC.

This clonotype has at least ten counts. The chain carries TRBV27 and TRBJ2-3; D unclear. CDR1 MNHEY and CDR2 SMNVEV come from the germline V gene (reference sequence). This CDR3 is built from 13 residues. V was trimmed by 6 bases and J by 2 bases, leaving 9 bases between them. Written as DNA, the CDR3 is TGTGCCAGCAGCCCCCTGAACACAGATACGCAGTATTTT. Its translation is CASSPLNTDTQYF.

This clonotype came up a few times. The genes are TRBV4-2 and TRBJ2-1; 7 bases agree with TRBD2. This CDR3 spans 19 amino acids. CDR1 LGHNA and CDR2 YNFKEQ come from the germline V gene. V trimming: 6 bases; J trimming: 0 bases; junction bases outside the gene matches: 17. CDR3 DNA sequence: TGTGCCAGCAGACGCGGGATAGCGGGCTTTTCGAGCTCCTACAATGAGCAGTTCTTC. It encodes CASRRGIAGFSSSYNEQFF.

This clonotype was detected many times. V usage is TRBV9 and J usage is TRBJ2-7; D ambiguous. The CDR3 spans 14 residues. Trimming shortened V by 0 bases and J by 2 bases, and 9 bases separated the two germline ends. Germline V CDR1 and CDR2: SGDLS, YYNGEE. The chain's CDR3 is CASSVAPNTYEQYF. In nucleotides, the CDR3 is TGTGCCAGCAGCGTAGCCCCCAATACCTACGAGCAGTACTTC. Looking up the rest from reference TRBV9 and TRBJ2-7 gives the full variable domain: DSGVTQTPKHLITATGQRVTLRCSPRSGDLSVYWYQQSLDQGLQFLIQYYNGEERAKGNILERFSAQQFPDLHSELNLSSLELGDSALYFCASSVAPNTYEQYFGPGTRLTVT.

This clonotype was seen more than once but under ten times. CDR3 bases: TGTGCCAGCAGTGAACCCTACACCGGGGAGCTGTTTTTT. Translated, it gives CASSEPYTGELFF. V gene TRBV6-1 combines with J gene TRBJ2-2; D gene unclear. From germline, CDR1 is MNHNS and CDR2 SASEGT. The V and J ends lost 2 bases and 3 bases respectively, with 4 bases between them. The CDR3 consists of 13 residues.

This clonotype was counted at least ten times. The V gene is TRBV7-9, the J gene TRBJ2-1; D ambiguous. Germline V gene lookup returns CDR1 SEHNR and CDR2 FQNEAQ (reference sequence). The CDR3 contains 14 residues. Deletions cut 4 bases from V and 2 bases from J, with 9 bases between. CDR3 sequence: CASSSGKTYNEQFF. The CDR3 DNA is TGTGCCAGCAGCTCTGGGAAAACCTACAATGAGCAGTTCTTC. The entire variable domain, with the rest obtained from reference TRBV7-9 and TRBJ2-1, is as follows: DTGVSQNPRHKITKRGQNVTFRCDPISEHNRLYWYRQTLGQGPEFLTYFQNEAQLEKSRLLSDRFSAERPKGSFSTLEIQRTEQGDSAMYLCASSSGKTYNEQFFGPGTRLTVL.

This clonotype was seen repeatedly, ten times or more. This sequence joins TRBV2 and TRBJ1-3; D remains ambiguous. The CDR3 length is 16 residues. Germline V gene lookup returns CDR1 SNHLY and CDR2 FYNNEI. V was trimmed by 1 base and J by 4 bases, leaving 14 bases between them. The CDR3 spells CASSEGWRVAGNTIYF. Written as DNA, the CDR3 is TGTGCCAGCAGTGAAGGATGGAGGGTGGCCGGAAACACCATATATTTT.

This clonotype was counted at least ten times. CDR3 region: CASSGRIGTQYF. The DNA for the CDR3 is TGTGCCAGCAGTGGGAGGATTGGGACCCAGTACTTC. This chain connects TRBV28 to TRBJ2-5; tentative D call: TRBD2 (6 bases). CDR1 MDHEN and CDR2 SYDVKM come from the germline V gene. The CDR3 contains 12 residues. Trimming cost V 5 bases and J 7 bases, with 11 bases left between them. Drawing the rest from reference TRBV28 and TRBJ2-5, the complete variable domain is DVKVTQSSRYLVKRTGEKVFLECVQDMDHENMFWYRQDPGLGLRLIYFSYDVKMKEKGDIPEGYSVSREKKERFSLILESASTNQTSMYLCASSGRIGTQYFGPGTRLLVL.

The chain carries TRBV7-3 and TRBJ1-1; D gene ambiguous. Looked up from germline, CDR1 is SGHTA and CDR2 is FQGTGA. CDR3 length equals 13 residues. V lost 0 bases and J 5 bases, leaving 7 bases between the germline ends. The CDR3 DNA is TGTGCCAGCAGCTTAACGCCACGGACTGAAGCTTTCTTT. It yields the protein CASSLTPRTEAFF. Full variable domain (rest looked up from reference TRBV7-3 and TRBJ1-1): GAGVSQTPSNKVTEKGKYVELRCDPISGHTALYWYRQSLGQGPEFLIYFQGTGAADDSGLPNDRFFAVRPEGSVSTLKIQRTERGDSAVYLCASSLTPRTEAFFGQGTRLTVV.

This clonotype was found many times. The V gene is TRBV28, the J gene TRBJ2-7; no clear D gene. The germline CDR1 and CDR2 sequences are MDHEN and SYDVKM. The CDR3 spans 14 residues. V was pared by 2 bases and J by 7 bases, with 15 bases between. DNA for the CDR3: TGTGCCAGCAGTTTAACGGGCCCCCTACTTGAGCAGTACTTC. This sequence encodes CASSLTGPLLEQYF.

The chain couples TRBV18 to TRBJ2-2; D is undetermined. CDR1 KGHSH and CDR2 LQKENI come from the germline V gene. The CDR3 runs to 13 residues. Trimming took off 4 bases at V and 0 bases at J, with 3 bases between the two ends. The CDR3 protein is CASSHANTGELFF. The CDR3 nucleotides read TGTGCCAGCTCACACGCGAACACCGGGGAGCTGTTTTTT.

This clonotype has a handful of counts. CDR3 in DNA: TGTGCCAGCAGCTCTAGGTTTCCCGGTCAGTACGAGCAGTACTTC. It is translated as CASSSRFPGQYEQYF. The chain combines TRBV5-6 with TRBJ2-7; D ambiguous. Between the trimmed V and J ends, which lost 3 bases and 4 bases, there was a span of 17 bases. The CDR3 length is 15 residues. Germline V gene sequence: CDR1 SGHDT, CDR2 YYEEEE.

This clonotype was detected a few times. V and J are TRBV19 and TRBJ2-5; 9 bases match TRBD1. V was clipped by 5 bases and J by 4 bases; unmatched bases: 5. This CDR3 spans 14 amino acids. The germline V gene encodes CDR1 LNHDA and CDR2 SQIVND (reference sequence). The CDR3 sequence is CASSDTGGRETQYF. DNA of the CDR3: TGTGCCAGTAGTGATACAGGGGGCAGAGAGACCCAGTACTTC.

By sample share, this clonotype is medium-sized. The genes are TRBV6-5 and TRBJ1-5; no clear D gene. The CDR3 contains 15 residues. V lost 10 bases and J lost 1, with 17 bases in between. Germline V CDR1 and CDR2: MNHEY, SVGAGI. The CDR3 spells CATSIGVRSNQPQHF. CDR3 DNA sequence: TGTGCCACTTCGATTGGTGTAAGGAGCAATCAGCCCCAGCATTTT.

This clonotype has ten or more counts. V gene TRBV2 combines with J gene TRBJ1-2; 7 bases map to TRBD1. CDR3 length equals 13 residues. The trim removed 10 bases at V and 1 base at J, leaving 6 bases unmatched. Germline CDR1 reads SNHLY; CDR2 reads FYNNEI. CDR3 sequence: CATHRGFNYGYTF. CDR3 DNA sequence: TGTGCCACCCACAGGGGCTTTAACTATGGCTACACCTTC.

This clonotype was seen many times. V and J are TRBV29-1 and TRBJ2-7, with 7 positions matching TRBD1. CDR1 is SQVTM, CDR2 ANQGSEA, per germline. The J segment lost 6 bases and the V segment lost 6 bases, leaving 8 bases of the junction unmatched. The CDR3 contains 12 residues. The CDR3 loop is CSVGARDSEQYF. The CDR3 nucleotides are TGCAGCGTGGGAGCCCGGGACAGCGAGCAGTACTTC.

This clonotype was seen at least ten times. The chain combines TRBV29-1 with TRBJ2-1; D is uncertain. Trimming removed 6 bases from V and 0 bases from J, with 21 bases in between. Germline CDR1 reads SQVTM; CDR2 reads ANQGSEA. CDR3 length equals 17 residues. CDR3 DNA: TGCAGCGTGACGCAATTCGGGTTTTTTAGCTCCTACAATGAGCAGTTCTTC. It codes for CSVTQFGFFSSYNEQFF.

This clonotype was seen a few times. The V call is TRBV25-1, the J call TRBJ2-5, with D possibly TRBD2 on 6 matching bases. From germline, CDR1 is MGHDK and CDR2 SYGVNS. This CDR3 has 13 residues. Trimming pared 6 bases from V and 2 bases from J, leaving 10 bases between. This CDR3 is CASSFSGQETQYF. DNA for the CDR3: TGTGCCAGCAGCTTTAGCGGACAAGAGACCCAGTACTTC.

The table lists this clonotype with a few counts. This sequence joins TRBV10-3 and TRBJ2-6; D not certain. Germline lookup yields CDR1 ENHRY and CDR2 SYGVKD. This CDR3 region has 16 residues. The ends were cut back, 3 bases at V and 0 bases at J, with 9 bases in the middle. The CDR3 loop is CAISDLTSSGANVLTF. DNA of the CDR3: TGTGCCATCAGTGACTTGACGAGCTCTGGGGCCAACGTCCTGACTTTC.

In this sample, this clonotype turned up many times. The gene calls are TRBV7-8 and TRBJ1-4; a weak D match, TRBD1 (6 bases). V was shortened by 1 base and J by 7 bases, with 16 bases between the two germline ends. CDR3 length equals 16 residues. The germline V gene encodes CDR1 SGHVS and CDR2 FQNEAQ. The chain's CDR3 is CASSLEGGYTAEKLFF. CDR3 bases: TGTGCCAGCAGCTTAGAGGGGGGGTACACGGCTGAAAAACTGTTTTTT.

The CDR3 DNA reads TGTGCCAGCAGCCAGGGAGGCGGGAGGGGATACAATGAGCAGTTCTTC. Translated: CASSQGGGRGYNEQFF. The chain recombines TRBV7-9 with TRBJ2-1, with TRBD2 matching over 9 bases. The CDR3 sequence is 16 residues long. The germline gives CDR1 SEHNR, CDR2 FQNEAQ (reference sequence). J gave up 4 bases and V 5 bases, and 9 bases lay outside the gene matches. Drawing the rest from reference TRBV7-9 and TRBJ2-1, the complete variable domain is DTGVSQNPRHKITKRGQNVTFRCDPISEHNRLYWYRQTLGQGPEFLTYFQNEAQLEKSRLLSDRFSAERPKGSFSTLEIQRTEQGDSAMYLCASSQGGGRGYNEQFFGPGTRLTVL.

This clonotype showed up just a few times. The chain employs TRBV5-1 and TRBJ2-3, with unresolved D. Germline V gene sequence: CDR1 SGHRS, CDR2 YFSETQ. V dropped 4 bases and J dropped 5 bases, with 17 bases sitting between them. The CDR3 is made up of 15 amino acids. The DNA of the CDR3 is TGCGCCAGCAGCCCCCCGGACGATATGGGAGATACGCAGTATTTT. Translated: CASSPPDDMGDTQYF. Supplemented by reference TRBV5-1 and TRBJ2-3, the full variable domain reads KAGVTQTPRYLIKTRGQQVTLSCSPISGHRSVSWYQQTPGQGLQFLFEYFSETQRNKGNFPGRFSGRQFSNSRSEMNVSTLELGDSALYLCASSPPDDMGDTQYFGPGTRLTVL.

This clonotype has a count of ten or more. The gene calls are TRBV5-6 and TRBJ2-7; tentatively, D is TRBD2 (6 bases). The CDR3 runs 14 residues. Trimming removed 0 bases at V and 3 bases at J, with 10 bases between. Germline lookup yields CDR1 SGHDT and CDR2 YYEEEE. CDR3 coding DNA: TGTGCCAGCAGCTTGGTTGCGGGAAGCTACGAGCAGTACTTC. It encodes CASSLVAGSYEQYF.

This clonotype was seen repeatedly, ten times or more. The V gene is TRBV6-1, the J gene TRBJ1-1; D ambiguous. Germline CDR1 MNHNS, CDR2 SASEGT. CDR3 size: 13 residues. Between the trimmed V and J ends, which lost 3 bases and 4 bases, there was a span of 9 bases. The CDR3 sequence is CASSDTGITEAFF. The CDR3 nucleotides read TGTGCCAGCAGTGACACGGGGATCACTGAAGCTTTCTTT.